A selection of T cell receptor beta chains follows, all from one sample in a study of blood T cell repertoires in COVID-19. Sequencing was performed with immunoSEQ multiplex PCR; in TCRdb, only in-frame clones are kept and a portion is missing. The sample has about 310,000 clones; roughly 88% are singletons. The sample comprised peripheral blood. Every receptor here comes from a woman aged 25 to 39 with COVID-19, enrolled during active disease. CDR3s include the opening cysteine and the closing phenylalanine or tryptophan. D genes are given only for firm matches. Rows may omit the clone size; those that give it use once, few, many or a size class.

D gene,V gene,clone size,J gene,CDR3 protein,CDR3 DNA
TRBD2,TRBV6-9,-,TRBJ2-1,CASRWNGGGRYNEQFF,TGTGCCAGCAGATGGAACGGGGGAGGGAGGTACAATGAGCAGTTCTTC
-,TRBV11-2,-,TRBJ2-3,CASSHNSATDTQYF,TGTGCCAGCAGCCATAATAGCGCCACAGATACGCAGTATTTT
TRBD2,TRBV11-2,-,TRBJ2-1,CASSLDRTAGAYNEQFF,TGTGCCAGCAGCTTAGATCGAACGGCGGGAGCTTACAATGAGCAGTTCTTC
TRBD2,TRBV18,-,TRBJ2-2,CASSSPAGTGELFF,TGTGCCAGCTCATCGCCAGCGGGGACCGGGGAGCTGTTTTTT
TRBD1,TRBV19,-,TRBJ1-5,CASSDRDGNQPQHF,TGTGCCAGTAGTGACAGGGACGGGAATCAGCCCCAGCATTTT
TRBD2,TRBV25-1,-,TRBJ2-3,CASRTSGSPYTQYF,TGTGCCAGCAGGACTAGCGGGAGTCCATATACGCAGTATTTT
-,TRBV6-5,once,TRBJ2-1,CASSYSGGTYNEQFF,TGTGCCAGCAGTTACTCTGGGGGGACCTACAATGAGCAGTTCTTC
-,TRBV7-2,-,TRBJ1-2,CASSQYRVGDSGYTF,TGTGCCAGCAGCCAATACAGGGTGGGAGATTCGGGCTACACCTTC
-,TRBV5-1,-,TRBJ2-3,CASSFERGTDTQYF,TGCGCCAGCAGCTTTGAGAGGGGCACAGATACGCAGTATTTT
-,TRBV28,few,TRBJ2-7,CASSRPNYYYEQYF,TGTGCCAGCAGCCGACCCAACTACTACTACGAGCAGTACTTC
-,TRBV7-2,-,TRBJ2-3,CASSLVSRSTDTQYF,TGTGCCAGCAGCTTAGTCTCTAGATCCACAGATACGCAGTATTTT
-,TRBV20-1,few,TRBJ1-1,CSASQGPTEAFF,TGCAGTGCTAGTCAGGGGCCCACTGAAGCTTTCTTT
TRBD1,TRBV19,-,TRBJ1-5,CASSILTGGWDQPQHF,TGTGCCAGTAGTATTTTGACAGGGGGCTGGGATCAGCCCCAGCATTTT